These T cell receptor beta chains were read from a single sample in a study of T-cell memory formation after mild COVID-19. TCRdb independently ran MiXCR on the 5' RACE reads; one entry per CDR3 protein. The data hold hundreds of thousands of distinct CDR3 sequences, with approximately 18% observed a single time. Material: PBMCs or a T cell subset sorted from them (not recorded which). All receptors come from a man aged 18 to 29 who had mild COVID-19 (a few samples of this study predate the infection). Cell type and time point are not known. CDR3s include the opening cysteine and the closing phenylalanine or tryptophan. D genes are given only for firm matches. Size tells how often a clone was seen (once, few, many) or the class of an expanded clone, and some rows leave it out.

CDR3: CASRAQGSPLHF
DNA: TGTGCCAGCAGAGCGCAAGGGTCACCCCTCCACTTT
V: TRBV7-2
J: TRBJ1-6
size: many
D: NA

CDR3: CASRYISGDNSNQPQHF
DNA: TGTGCCAGCAGATACATATCAGGCGACAATAGCAATCAGCCCCAGCATTTT
V: TRBV6-2/TRBV6-3
J: TRBJ1-5
size: NA
D: NA

CDR3: CASSLWGGPTDTQYF
DNA: TGTGCCAGCTCACTTTGGGGGGGCCCCACAGATACGCAGTATTTT
V: TRBV18
J: TRBJ2-3
size: NA
D: NA

CDR3: CASSSPMGGITDTQYF
DNA: TGTGCCAGCAGCTCACCGATGGGGGGCATCACAGATACGCAGTATTTT
V: TRBV9
J: TRBJ2-3
size: NA
D: NA

CDR3: CASSQDVGTGVDQPQHF
DNA: TGCGCCAGCAGCCAAGATGTCGGGACAGGTGTAGATCAGCCCCAGCATTTT
V: TRBV4-1
J: TRBJ1-5
size: NA
D: TRBD1

CDR3: CASRPYQGGDNQPQHF
DNA: TGTGCCAGCAGGCCCTACCAGGGAGGAGACAATCAGCCCCAGCATTTT
V: TRBV27
J: TRBJ1-5
size: NA
D: NA

CDR3: CASSLAGADPGEQYF
DNA: TGTGCCAGCAGCTTGGCTGGGGCCGACCCGGGCGAGCAGTACTTC
V: TRBV5-5
J: TRBJ2-7
size: NA
D: NA

CDR3: CASSEAILVPGQNTEAFF
DNA: TGTGCCAGCAGTGAAGCCATACTAGTACCGGGCCAGAACACTGAAGCTTTCTTT
V: TRBV6-1
J: TRBJ1-1
size: NA
D: NA

CDR3: CAISESWQETQYF
DNA: TGTGCCATCAGTGAGTCGTGGCAAGAGACCCAGTACTTC
V: TRBV10-3
J: TRBJ2-5
size: NA
D: NA

CDR3: CASSSIPGAKNIQYF
DNA: TGTGCCAGCAGCTCCATCCCGGGCGCCAAAAACATTCAGTACTTC
V: TRBV11-2
J: TRBJ2-4
size: NA
D: NA

CDR3: CASSLVGGSEKLFF
DNA: TGTGCCAGCAGCTTAGTGGGAGGGAGTGAAAAACTGTTTTTT
V: TRBV7-2
J: TRBJ1-4
size: few
D: NA

CDR3: CASSVEGQGLEQFF
DNA: TGTGCCAGCAGCGTAGAGGGACAGGGACTTGAGCAGTTCTTC
V: TRBV9
J: TRBJ2-1
size: few
D: TRBD1

CDR3: CAITDLAKNIQYF
DNA: TGTGCCATCACGGACCTAGCCAAAAACATTCAGTACTTC
V: TRBV7-8
J: TRBJ2-4
size: few
D: NA

CDR3: CASSLSPQGEQFF
DNA: TGCGCCAGCAGCTTGAGTCCACAAGGCGAGCAGTTCTTC
V: TRBV5-1
J: TRBJ2-1
size: NA
D: NA

CDR3: CSATSGGTDTQYF
DNA: TGCAGCGCTACTAGCGGGGGAACAGATACGCAGTATTTT
V: TRBV29-1
J: TRBJ2-3
size: few
D: TRBD2

CDR3: CASSLTSGYYEQYF
DNA: TGTGCCAGCAGCCTGACTAGCGGATACTACGAGCAGTACTTC
V: TRBV6-2/TRBV6-3
J: TRBJ2-7
size: NA
D: TRBD2

CDR3: CASSPQEGTEAFF
DNA: TGTGCCAGCAGCCCACAGGAGGGCACTGAAGCTTTCTTT
V: TRBV7-2
J: TRBJ1-1
size: NA
D: NA

CDR3: CASSRRGQGDIYEQYF
DNA: TGTGCCAGTAGTCGTAGGGGACAGGGGGATATCTACGAGCAGTACTTC
V: TRBV19
J: TRBJ2-7
size: once
D: TRBD1